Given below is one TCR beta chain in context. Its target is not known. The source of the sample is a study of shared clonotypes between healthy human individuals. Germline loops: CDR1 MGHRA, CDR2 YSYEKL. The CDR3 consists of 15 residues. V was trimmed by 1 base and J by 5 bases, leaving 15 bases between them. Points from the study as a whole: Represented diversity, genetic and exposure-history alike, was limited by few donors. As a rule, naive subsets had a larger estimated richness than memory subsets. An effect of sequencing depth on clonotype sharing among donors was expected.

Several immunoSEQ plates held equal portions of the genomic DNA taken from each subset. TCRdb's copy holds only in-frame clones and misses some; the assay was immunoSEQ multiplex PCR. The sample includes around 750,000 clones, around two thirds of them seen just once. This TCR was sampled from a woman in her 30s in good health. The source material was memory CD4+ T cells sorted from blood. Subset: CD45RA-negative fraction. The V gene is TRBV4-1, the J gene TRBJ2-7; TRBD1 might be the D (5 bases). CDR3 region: CASSQVQAGPHEQYF. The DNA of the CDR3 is TGCGCCAGCAGCCAAGTTCAGGCAGGGCCCCACGAGCAGTACTTC.